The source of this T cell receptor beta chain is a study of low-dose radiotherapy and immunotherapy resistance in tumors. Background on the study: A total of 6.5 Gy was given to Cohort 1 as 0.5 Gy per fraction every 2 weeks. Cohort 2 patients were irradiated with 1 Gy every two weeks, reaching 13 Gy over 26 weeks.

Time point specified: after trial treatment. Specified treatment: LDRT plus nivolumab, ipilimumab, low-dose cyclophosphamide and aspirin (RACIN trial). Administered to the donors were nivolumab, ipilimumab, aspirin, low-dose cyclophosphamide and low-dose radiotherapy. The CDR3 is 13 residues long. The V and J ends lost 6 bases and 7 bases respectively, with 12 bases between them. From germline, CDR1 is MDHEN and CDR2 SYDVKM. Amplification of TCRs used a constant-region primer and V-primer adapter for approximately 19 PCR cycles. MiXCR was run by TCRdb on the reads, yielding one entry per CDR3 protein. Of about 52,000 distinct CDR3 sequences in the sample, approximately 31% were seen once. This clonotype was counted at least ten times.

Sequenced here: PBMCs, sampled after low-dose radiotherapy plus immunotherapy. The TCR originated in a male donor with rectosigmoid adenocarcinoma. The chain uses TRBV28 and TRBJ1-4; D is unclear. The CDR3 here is CASSPLTGEKLFF. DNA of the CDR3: TGTGCCAGCAGCCCGCTTACGGGTGAAAAACTGTTTTTT.